This T cell receptor beta chain is from a study of post-analysis software for immune sequencing data. Across the whole study: In terms of disease course, relapsing-remitting, secondary progressive and progressive-relapsing multiple sclerosis were included.

General study points: Versus controls, multiple sclerosis patients showed significantly lower diversity (normalized Chao1). Patients showed TRBV5-6, TRBV5-1 and TRBV20-1 among a handful of TRBV segments more frequent than in controls. Clustering by F measure revealed strong co-clustering among samples prepared together in one batch.

J lost 6 bases, V lost 4 bases, and 8 bases had no gene match. Germline loops: CDR1 SGHDT, CDR2 YYEEEE. The CDR3 has 15 amino acids. Incorporated into the TCR beta cDNA libraries were unique molecular identifiers, which served to reduce PCR and sequencing biases. TCRdb passed the PCR reads through MiXCR, listing each CDR3 protein once. The sample consists of hundreds of thousands of distinct CDR3 sequences, 55% to 60% of them appearing once. Note on this clonotype: The target antigen is unknown.

This clonotype was sampled from a girl aged 2-10 years with multiple sclerosis. The chain couples TRBV5-6 to TRBJ2-3, with 10 bases matching TRBD2. The specimen was blood. The CDR3 here is CASSVLAGNEDTQYF. The DNA for the CDR3 is TGTGCCAGCAGCGTACTAGCGGGAAATGAGGATACGCAGTATTTT.